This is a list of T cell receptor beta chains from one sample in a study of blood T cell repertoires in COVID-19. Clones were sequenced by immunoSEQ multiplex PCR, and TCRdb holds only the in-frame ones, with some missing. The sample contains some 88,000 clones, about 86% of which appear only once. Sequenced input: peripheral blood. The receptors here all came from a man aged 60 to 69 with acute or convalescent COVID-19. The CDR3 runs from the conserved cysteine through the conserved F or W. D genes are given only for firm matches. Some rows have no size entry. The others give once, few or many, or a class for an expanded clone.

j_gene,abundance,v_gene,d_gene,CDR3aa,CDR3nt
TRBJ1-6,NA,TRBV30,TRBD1,CAWTIRGARNSPLHF,TGTGCCTGGACCATCAGGGGGGCCCGCAATTCACCCCTCCACTTT
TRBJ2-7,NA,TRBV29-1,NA,CSVETTEKAYEQYF,TGCAGCGTTGAGACTACCGAGAAGGCATACGAGCAGTACTTC
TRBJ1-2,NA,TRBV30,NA,CAAEWGGYTF,TGTGCCGCAGAGTGGGGCGGCTACACCTTC
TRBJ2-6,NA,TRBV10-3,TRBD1,CAISVGGRSSGANVLTF,TGTGCCATCAGTGTAGGGGGCAGATCGAGCGGGGCCAACGTCCTGACTTTC
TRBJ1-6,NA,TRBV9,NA,CASSDGAGRYSPLHF,TGTGCCAGCAGCGATGGGGCGGGACGCTATTCACCCCTCCACTTT
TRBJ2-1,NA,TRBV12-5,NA,CASGLVLLPSSYNEQFF,TGTGCTAGTGGTTTGGTACTTCTACCGAGCTCCTACAATGAGCAGTTCTTC
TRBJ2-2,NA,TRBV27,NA,CASSPDSFTGELFF,TGTGCCAGCAGTCCGGACAGCTTCACCGGGGAGCTGTTTTTT
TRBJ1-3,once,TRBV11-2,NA,CASSQRLLSSGNTIYF,TGTGCCAGCAGCCAACGACTGCTGAGCTCTGGAAACACCATATATTTT
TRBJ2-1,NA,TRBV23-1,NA,CASSPGEGTYNEQFF,TGCGCCAGCAGTCCGGGAGAAGGGACGTACAATGAGCAGTTCTTC
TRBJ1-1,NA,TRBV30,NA,CAWIWDKGIIRAFF,TGTGCCTGGATATGGGACAAAGGGATCATCCGAGCTTTCTTT
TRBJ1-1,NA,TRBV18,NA,CASSPMNTEAFF,TGTGCCAGCTCACCCATGAACACTGAAGCTTTCTTT
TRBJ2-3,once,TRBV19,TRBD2,CASSILSGGTTDTQYF,TGTGCCAGTAGTATCCTGAGCGGGGGGACTACTGATACGCAGTATTTT
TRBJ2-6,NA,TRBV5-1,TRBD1,CASSGQGAANVLTF,TGCGCCAGCAGCGGACAGGGGGCTGCCAACGTCCTGACTTTC
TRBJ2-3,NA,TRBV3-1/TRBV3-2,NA,CASSRVTDTQYF,TGTGCCAGCAGCCGCGTTACAGATACGCAGTATTTT
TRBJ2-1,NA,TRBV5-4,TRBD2,CASSLDLRTSAEQFF,TGTGCCAGCAGCTTGGACCTTAGGACTAGCGCCGAGCAGTTCTTC
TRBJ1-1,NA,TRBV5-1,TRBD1,CASSPTDRANTEAFF,TGCGCCAGCAGCCCGACGGACAGGGCGAACACTGAAGCTTTCTTT
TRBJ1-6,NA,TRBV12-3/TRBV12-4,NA,CASSRQAGSPLHF,TGTGCCAGCAGTCGCCAGGCGGGATCACCCCTCCACTTT
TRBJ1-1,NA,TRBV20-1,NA,CSVRRGTEAFF,TGCTCAGTCCGCAGGGGCACTGAAGCTTTCTTT
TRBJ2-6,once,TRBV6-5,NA,CASKSLTSGANVLTF,TGTGCCAGCAAATCCCTAACCTCCGGGGCCAACGTCCTGACTTTC
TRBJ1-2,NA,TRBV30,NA,CAWSVSHAAGYTF,TGTGCCTGGTCCGTCTCCCATGCGGCTGGCTACACCTTC
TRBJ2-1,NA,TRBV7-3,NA,CASSLLGGATGNEQFF,TGTGCCAGCAGCTTATTAGGGGGGGCAACCGGCAATGAGCAGTTCTTC
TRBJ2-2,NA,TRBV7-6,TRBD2,CASGQTSGGLAGELFF,TGTGCCAGCGGTCAAACAAGCGGGGGTCTAGCCGGGGAGCTGTTTTTT
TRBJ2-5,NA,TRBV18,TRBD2,CASSPLAGGRQETQYF,TGTGCCAGCTCACCCCTAGCGGGGGGGCGGCAAGAGACCCAGTACTTC
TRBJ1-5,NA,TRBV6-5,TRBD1,CASSNRGLSNQPQHF,TGTGCCAGCAGTAACAGGGGGCTTAGCAATCAGCCCCAGCATTTT
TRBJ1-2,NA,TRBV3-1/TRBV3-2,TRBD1,CASSLRDRGLSDGYTF,TGTGCCAGCAGCCTCCGGGACAGGGGGCTCTCGGATGGCTACACCTTC
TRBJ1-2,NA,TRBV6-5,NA,CASRFNTNYGYTF,TGTGCCAGCAGATTTAATACTAACTATGGCTACACCTTC
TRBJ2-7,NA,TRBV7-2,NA,CASSLTSDPYEQYF,TGTGCCAGCAGCTTAACCAGTGATCCCTACGAGCAGTACTTC
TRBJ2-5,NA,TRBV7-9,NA,CASSLALLETQYF,TGTGCCAGCAGCTTAGCACTACTGGAGACCCAGTACTTC
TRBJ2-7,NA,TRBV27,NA,CASSLGAAYEQYF,TGTGCCAGCAGTTTGGGGGCGGCCTACGAGCAGTACTTC
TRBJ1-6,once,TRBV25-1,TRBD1,CASRKSQGDDSPLHF,TGTGCCAGCAGAAAGAGTCAGGGGGACGATTCACCCCTCCACTTT
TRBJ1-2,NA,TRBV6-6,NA,CASSYSSAGYTF,TGTGCCAGCAGTTACTCGTCTGCGGGCTACACCTTC
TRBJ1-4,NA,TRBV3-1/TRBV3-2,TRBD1,CASADRVGNEKLFF,TGTGCCAGCGCCGACAGGGTGGGGAATGAAAAACTGTTTTTT
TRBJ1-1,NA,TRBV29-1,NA,CSVEDGAGLNTEAFF,TGCAGCGTTGAAGATGGGGCAGGGCTGAACACTGAAGCTTTCTTT
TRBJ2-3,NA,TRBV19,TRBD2,CASGGAGLGDTQYF,TGTGCCAGCGGGGGAGCGGGACTGGGGGATACGCAGTATTTT
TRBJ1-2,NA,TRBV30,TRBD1,CAWSVRQGSPYGYTF,TGTGCCTGGAGCGTTAGACAGGGTAGCCCCTATGGCTACACCTTC
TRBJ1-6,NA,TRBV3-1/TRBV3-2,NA,CASSIRDTYSPLHF,TGTGCCAGCAGCATCCGGGACACCTATTCACCCCTCCACTTT
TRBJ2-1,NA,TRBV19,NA,CASSIDTGRNEQFF,TGTGCCAGTAGTATAGATACGGGTAGGAATGAGCAGTTCTTC
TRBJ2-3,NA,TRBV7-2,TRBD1,CASSLAQGFTDTQYF,TGTGCCAGCAGCTTAGCACAGGGGTTCACAGATACGCAGTATTTT